This T cell receptor beta chain was recorded in a study of blood T cells in healthy people across ages. As for the study in general: Template switching picked up about one barcoded beta molecule for each two T cells.

Every sample gave at least 6 micrograms of total RNA when it was extracted. Then a second PCR, running roughly 7 to 11 cycles, was carried out with a sample-barcoded 5' primer and a J-beta primer mix. TCRdb itself ran the 5' RACE reads through MiXCR, one entry per CDR3 protein. The table lists 550,000 to 700,000 distinct CDR3 sequences, approximately 25% of them singletons. CDR1 and CDR2 (germline): DFQATT, SNEGSKA (reference sequence). CDR3 length equals 16 residues. Source material: blood. V gene TRBV20-1 combines with J gene TRBJ2-1, with 7 bases fitting TRBD2. Near its end, the DNA agrees better with TRBJ2-5, so the J call may be wrong. The sequence was obtained from a woman aged 70 to 79 in good health. DNA of the CDR3: TGCAGTGCTAGAGACGGGCGGGGGTCAGCCCAGGAGACCCAGTACTTC. It is translated as CSARDGRGSAQETQYF.